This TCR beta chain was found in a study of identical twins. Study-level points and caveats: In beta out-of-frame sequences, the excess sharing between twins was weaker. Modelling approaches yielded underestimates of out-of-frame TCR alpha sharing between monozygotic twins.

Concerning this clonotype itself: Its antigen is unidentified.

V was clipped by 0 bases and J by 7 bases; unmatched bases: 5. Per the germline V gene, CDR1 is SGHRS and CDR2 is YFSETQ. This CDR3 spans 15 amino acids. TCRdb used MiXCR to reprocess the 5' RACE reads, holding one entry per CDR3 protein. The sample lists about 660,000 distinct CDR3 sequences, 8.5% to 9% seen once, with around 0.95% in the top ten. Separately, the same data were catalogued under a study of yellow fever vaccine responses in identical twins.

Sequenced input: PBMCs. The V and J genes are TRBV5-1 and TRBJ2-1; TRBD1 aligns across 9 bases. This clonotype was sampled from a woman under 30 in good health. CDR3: CASSLAGTGTNEQFF. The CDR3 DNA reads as TGCGCCAGCAGCTTGGCCGGGACAGGGACTAATGAGCAGTTCTTC.